Each of the 11 T cell receptor beta chains below was sequenced from the same sample in a study of OX40 agonist ivuxolimab in advanced cancers. TCRdb keeps only in-frame clones here, not all; method: immunoSEQ multiplex PCR. Seen here are just over 15,000 clones, over 55% observed once, and the top ten hold around 9.2%. Sequences were derived from CD4+ or CD8+ T cells sorted from blood, sampled in a trial of the OX40 agonist ivuxolimab. These receptor sequences come from an adult with an advanced solid tumor such as melanoma, head and neck, liver or kidney cancer.

The gene calls are TRBV7-9 and TRBJ2-7, with 7 bases fitting TRBD2. This CDR3 comprises 15 residues. Trimming took 3 bases from V and 7 from J; bases not matched to a gene: 12. Germline values: CDR1 SEHNR, CDR2 FQNEAQ (reference sequence). The CDR3 nucleotides are TGTGCCAGCAGCTTGCACTGGGGAGGGCTGGGGGAGCAGTACTTC. As protein: CASSLHWGGLGEQYF.

This chain links TRBV13 with TRBJ2-1; no clear D gene. Germline V gives CDR1 PRHDT, CDR2 FYEKMQ (reference sequence). V lost 8 bases and J lost 0, with 8 bases in between. The CDR3 covers 13 residues. The CDR3 loop reads CASLASSYNEQFF. The CDR3 nucleotides are TGTGCCAGCCTTGCGAGCTCCTACAATGAGCAGTTCTTC.

The gene calls are TRBV5-5 and TRBJ2-7; tentative D call: TRBD1 (5 bases). V shed 0 bases and J shed 1 base, with 8 bases lying between them. CDR1 and CDR2 from the germline V gene are SGHKS and YYEKEE (reference sequence). This CDR3 has 14 residues. The CDR3 spells CASSLVRASYEQYF. The CDR3, as DNA: TGTGCCAGCAGCTTGGTCAGGGCTTCCTACGAGCAGTACTTC.

The rearrangement links TRBV4-3 to TRBJ1-5; TRBD1 is a possible D gene (5 bases). The ends were cut back, 0 bases at V and 4 bases at J, with 13 bases in the middle. This CDR3 has 16 residues. Germline V gene sequence: CDR1 LGHNA, CDR2 YSLEER. CDR3: CASSQDAGAKNQPQHF. The CDR3 DNA follows: TGCGCCAGCAGCCAAGATGCCGGGGCGAAGAATCAGCCCCAGCATTTT.

The V and J genes are TRBV9 and TRBJ1-4; D remains ambiguous. The V end lost 0 bases, the J end lost 0 bases, and 6 bases lay between the germline ends. Germline V gene data show CDR1 as SGDLS and CDR2 as YYNGEE. This CDR3 has 15 amino acids. CDR3 DNA sequence: TGTGCCAGCAGCGTAGAAGGATCAACTAATGAAAAACTGTTTTTT. Encoded protein: CASSVEGSTNEKLFF.

The V and J genes are TRBV19 and TRBJ2-7; D is tentatively TRBD1 or TRBD2 (6 bases each). The CDR3 runs 12 residues. Germline CDR1 is LNHDA and CDR2 is SQIVND (reference sequence). Between the trimmed V and J ends, which lost 11 bases and 3 bases, there was a span of 14 bases. The CDR3 DNA follows: TGTGCCGCCCGAGGGGGGTTCTACGAGCAGTACTTC. As protein: CAARGGFYEQYF.

The chain combines TRBV7-9 with TRBJ1-5; 7 bases agree with TRBD1. Germline-derived CDR1 and CDR2 are SEHNR and FQNEAQ (reference sequence). Trimming cost V 10 bases and J 1 base; bases outside gene matches: 4. The CDR3 runs to 13 residues. CDR3 in DNA: TGTGCCACCTCGACAGGGAGCAATCAGCCCCAGCATTTT. Its translation: CATSTGSNQPQHF.

The chain employs TRBV2 and TRBJ2-5; possible D gene TRBD2, 5 bases. CDR3 length equals 14 residues. V was shortened by 3 bases and J by 5 bases, with 13 bases between the two germline ends. The V gene's germline CDR1 is SNHLY and CDR2 FYNNEI. The CDR3: CASSDQTRTETQYF. As DNA, the CDR3 is TGTGCCAGCAGTGACCAAACTAGAACTGAGACCCAGTACTTC.

V gene TRBV5-1 combines with J gene TRBJ2-3; 8 positions agree with TRBD2. Trimming took 2 bases from V and 5 from J; bases not matched to a gene: 10. CDR3 length equals 16 residues. From germline, CDR1 is SGHRS and CDR2 YFSETQ. Here the CDR3 reads CASSFSGGGLGDTQYF. For the CDR3, the DNA is TGCGCCAGCAGCTTTTCTGGCGGGGGGCTTGGAGATACGCAGTATTTT.

CDR3 coding DNA: TGTGCCAGCAGCTTAGAGGGCGGGAGCTCCTACGAGCAGTACTTC. This translates into CASSLEGGSSYEQYF. This chain connects TRBV7-8 to TRBJ2-7; 7 bases match TRBD2. CDR1 is SGHVS and CDR2 is FQNEAQ in the germline V gene. Losses at the gene ends were 1 base for V and 0 bases for J; bases not matched to a gene: 3. The length of the CDR3 is 15 residues.

The chain joins TRBV4-3 to TRBJ1-5; D unresolved. Germline V gives CDR1 LGHNA, CDR2 YSLEER. The length of the CDR3 is 12 residues. With 1 base removed from V and 5 bases from J, the gap between germline ends came to 3 bases. In DNA, the CDR3 is TGCGCCAGCAGCCAAGGACATCAGCCCCAGCATTTT. Translation: CASSQGHQPQHF.